This TCR beta chain originates from a study of blood T cell repertoires in COVID-19. Overall study context: The United States, Italy and Spain supplied acute and convalescent COVID-19 samples. Sample material is recorded as cDNA or gDNA derived from T cells, B-cell-depleted T cells, or PBMCs.

The CDR3 is 16 residues long. Trimming cost V 4 bases and J 2 bases, with 15 bases left between them. Germline-derived CDR1 and CDR2 are LNHNV and YYDKDF (reference sequence). Those enrolled in Seattle joined during active infection and were followed longitudinally afterward. This clone has a handful of counts. As processed by the authors: Estimation of nucleated cell counts was performed using reference gene primer amplification. Only in-frame clones appear in the TCRdb table, and some are missing; sequencing was by immunoSEQ multiplex PCR. V and J calls and clone size are those listed in that table; D and trimming were worked out from the DNA. Among 200,000 to 250,000 clones listed, under 85% were seen once.

This sequence joins TRBV15 and TRBJ1-3; D call uncertain. The sequence was obtained from a woman aged 25 to 45 with COVID-19, enrolled during active disease. Sequencing input: peripheral blood. CDR3 sequence reads: CATSIQPTGPGNTIYF. For the CDR3, the DNA is TGTGCCACCAGCATTCAGCCTACTGGGCCTGGAAACACCATATATTTT.